The 2 T cell receptor beta chains reported below all come from one sample, sequenced in a study of cytomegalovirus exposure and HLA in healthy donors. In the PCR, 60 Vbeta and 13 Jbeta primers were used. TCRdb's copy holds only in-frame clones and misses some; the assay was immunoSEQ multiplex PCR. This table holds 130,000 to 150,000 clones, 55% to 85% found once. Sequencing was performed on PBMCs. The receptors were sampled from a man between 35 and 55 years old in good health and CMV-seronegative.

J is TRBJ1-5 and V is TRBV7-6; D is unresolved. Germline CDR1 is SGHVS and CDR2 is FNYEAQ. The CDR3 consists of 16 residues. V lost 2 bases, J lost 5 bases, and 16 bases lay in between. The DNA for the CDR3 is TGTGCCAGCAGCTTACAGCCCGGGAGTCACGATCAGCCCCAGCATTTT. Protein product: CASSLQPGSHDQPQHF.

The J gene is TRBJ1-2, the V gene TRBV6-5; 10 bases are shared with TRBD1. V shed 5 bases and J 3 bases; nucleotides not matched to a gene: 6. The CDR3 consists of 15 residues. The germline V gene has CDR1 MNHEY and CDR2 SVGAGI. CDR3 sequence (DNA): TGTGCCAGCAGTACCCGGGACAGGGGCCACTATGGCTACACCTTC. It is translated as CASSTRDRGHYGYTF.